The 30 T cell receptor beta chains below were found in one sample sequenced in a study of post-analysis software for immune sequencing data. Study-level findings and limits: TRBV5-6, TRBV5-1 and TRBV20-1 belonged to a set of about 5 TRBV segments that were more frequent in patients than controls.

Unique molecular identifiers had been added to the TCR beta cDNA libraries. TCRdb passed the PCR reads through MiXCR, listing each CDR3 protein once. The sample gives some 690,000 distinct CDR3 sequences, 59% of which show up once; 10% to 12% is in the top ten. No antigen has been assigned to these receptors. The material sequenced was blood. These TCRs come from a girl aged 2 to 9 with multiple sclerosis.

The CDR3 bases are TGTGCCATCAGTGAACAGGGAAGTACCACTGAAGCTTTCTTT. It specifies CAISEQGSTTEAFF. This rearrangement joins TRBV10-3 to TRBJ1-1, with TRBD1 as a possible D gene (6 bases). The CDR3 is 14 residues long. Germline V lookup: CDR1 ENHRY, CDR2 SYGVKD. V was trimmed by 3 bases and J by 4 bases, leaving 12 bases between them.

This clonotype was counted a few times. The chain carries TRBV7-9 and TRBJ2-1; a possible D gene is TRBD1 (6 bases). Trimming shortened V by 1 base and J by 6 bases, and 13 bases separated the two germline ends. This CDR3 region has 15 residues. Germline V gene lookup returns CDR1 SEHNR and CDR2 FQNEAQ (reference sequence). CDR3 in amino acids: CASSLDGGSFNEQFF. In DNA form, the CDR3 reads TGTGCCAGCAGCTTAGATGGGGGCTCATTCAATGAGCAGTTCTTC.

This clonotype was seen only a few times. V and J are TRBV6-5 and TRBJ2-3; either TRBD1 or TRBD2 may supply D (5 bases each). Germline-derived CDR1 and CDR2 are MNHEY and SVGAGI. The CDR3 has 14 amino acids. V lost 4 bases, J lost 2 bases, and 10 bases lay in between. The CDR3 here is CASSLGDVTDTQYF. CDR3 bases: TGTGCCAGCAGTTTAGGGGACGTCACAGATACGCAGTATTTT.

The chain links TRBV20-1 to TRBJ2-3, with 11 bases that match TRBD2. After removal of 3 bases from V and 3 bases from J, the junction contained 2 bases not matched to a gene. The CDR3 runs to 14 residues. Germline V lookup: CDR1 DFQATT, CDR2 SNEGSKA (reference sequence). Written as DNA, the CDR3 is TGCAGTGCTAGCCTAGCGGGGGGAACAGATACGCAGTATTTT. Protein: CSASLAGGTDTQYF.

The chain is built from TRBV12-3 or TRBV12-4 and TRBJ2-5; 11 positions agree with TRBD2. Trimming at V came to 6 bases and at J to 7 bases, leaving 16 bases not matched to a gene. This CDR3 has 17 amino acids. The CDR3 DNA follows: TGTGCCAGCAGACTCTCTGGGGTACTAGCGGGGGTCGGGACCCAGTACTTC. It codes for CASRLSGVLAGVGTQYF.

J is TRBJ2-5 and V is TRBV20-1, with a possible D match to TRBD1 (5 bases). The CDR3 runs to 13 residues. Deletions cut 8 bases from V and 1 base from J, with 14 bases between. Germline V gives CDR1 DFQATT, CDR2 SNEGSKA (reference sequence). This chain's CDR3 is CSPQGGSQETQYF. CDR3 nucleotide sequence: TGCAGTCCCCAGGGTGGGTCCCAAGAGACCCAGTACTTC.

V and J are TRBV7-2 and TRBJ2-1, with D perhaps matching TRBD1 (6 bases). Trimming removed 3 bases from V and 6 bases from J, with 9 bases in between. CDR1 and CDR2 (germline): SGHTA, FQGNSA. The length of the CDR3 is 13 residues. The CDR3 DNA reads as TGTGCCAGCAGCTTGTCAGGGGTCAATGAGCAGTTCTTC. It is translated as CASSLSGVNEQFF. The complete variable domain, with remaining parts taken from reference TRBV7-2 and TRBJ2-1, reads GAGVSQSPSNKVTEKGKDVELRCDPISGHTALYWYRQSLGQGLEFLIYFQGNSAPDKSGLPSDRFSAERTGGSVSTLTIQRTQQEDSAVYLCASSLSGVNEQFFGPGTRLTVL.

The rearrangement links TRBV10-2 to TRBJ2-1; TRBD1 might be the D (5 bases). Germline CDR1 reads WSHSY; CDR2 reads SAAADI. The CDR3 runs 12 residues. Trimming stripped 8 bases from V and 5 bases from J, with 10 bases between. CDR3 bases: TGCGCCAGCGGGGTCAGGGACAATGAGCAGTTCTTC. Its protein is CASGVRDNEQFF.

This chain connects TRBV10-3 to TRBJ2-7; no firm D call. Germline lookup yields CDR1 ENHRY and CDR2 SYGVKD. CDR3 length: 15 amino acids. Trimming left V 9 bases short and J 0 bases short, with 18 bases between. The CDR3 sequence is CAITDPGLSSYEQYF. CDR3 DNA sequence: TGTGCCATAACCGACCCCGGTTTGAGCTCCTACGAGCAGTACTTC.

The CDR3 protein is CSAGEGLVSDTQYF. DNA for the CDR3: TGCAGCGCTGGGGAGGGACTAGTTTCAGATACGCAGTATTTT. The chain links TRBV29-1 to TRBJ2-3; 8 bases align to TRBD2. V lost 7 bases and J lost 4; bases outside the gene matches: 10. The CDR3 runs to 14 residues. CDR1 and CDR2 from the germline V gene are SQVTM and ANQGSEA.

This clonotype has just a few counts. This sequence joins TRBV6-2 or TRBV6-3 and TRBJ1-1; 7 positions agree with TRBD1. The CDR3 is made up of 16 amino acids. Trimming removed 5 bases from V and 1 base from J; junction bases left unmatched: 10. Germline V CDR1 and CDR2: MNHEY, SVGEGT. The CDR3, as DNA: TGTGCCAGCAGTCACCGGACAGGAAAGGGGAACACTGAAGCTTTCTTT. It specifies CASSHRTGKGNTEAFF.

The V and J genes are TRBV7-9 and TRBJ1-1; the D is unclear. Germline V lookup: CDR1 SEHNR, CDR2 FQNEAQ (reference sequence). V lost 5 bases and J lost 1, with 8 bases in between. This CDR3 spans 13 amino acids. CDR3 nucleotides: TGTGCCAGCAGCGTCTGGACGAACACTGAAGCTTTCTTT. It translates to CASSVWTNTEAFF.

The chain links TRBV7-8 to TRBJ2-3, with D perhaps matching TRBD1 or TRBD2 (5 bases each). The CDR3 covers 15 residues. CDR1 SGHVS and CDR2 FQNEAQ come from the germline V gene. Trimming pared 6 bases from V and 5 bases from J, leaving 18 bases between. Here the CDR3 reads CASRPTALGGDTQYF. CDR3 DNA sequence: TGTGCCAGCAGACCGACAGCCCTCGGAGGAGATACGCAGTATTTT.

V gene TRBV27 combines with J gene TRBJ2-1, with 9 bases lining up with TRBD1. The CDR3 length is 15 residues. V shed 7 bases and J 4 bases; nucleotides not matched to a gene: 8. Germline CDR1 MNHEY, CDR2 SMNVEV (reference sequence). The CDR3 DNA reads as TGTGCCAGCATGGCCGGGACAGGGCTTTACAATGAGCAGTTCTTC. This gives the protein CASMAGTGLYNEQFF.

This clonotype showed up just a few times. The CDR3 region has the DNA TGTGCCAGCAGTTACTCGCTGGAGTCGGGCAAAGAGACCCAGTACTTC. This sequence encodes CASSYSLESGKETQYF. V and J are TRBV6-6 and TRBJ2-5; no definite D call. The germline V and J ends were trimmed by 0 bases and 3 bases, with 14 bases remaining between them. CDR3 size: 16 residues. Germline V lookup: CDR1 MNHNY, CDR2 SVGAGI (reference sequence).

Here the CDR3 DNA reads TGTGCCACCAGTGATTTGACAGGGAGTCTTCGGGTATATTCACCCCTCCACTTT. This sequence encodes CATSDLTGSLRVYSPLHF. The rearrangement joins TRBV24-1 to TRBJ1-6; weak D call: TRBD1 (6 bases). Between the trimmed V and J ends, which lost 0 bases and 8 bases, there was a span of 19 bases. The CDR3 has 18 amino acids. Germline loops: CDR1 KGHDR, CDR2 SFDVKD.

The V gene is TRBV5-5, the J gene TRBJ2-7; D is unresolved. The germline V and J ends were trimmed by 2 bases and 2 bases, with 14 bases remaining between them. Germline V gene sequence: CDR1 SGHKS, CDR2 YYEKEE (reference sequence). CDR3 length: 15 residues. CDR3 sequence: CASSFTISYPYEQYF. DNA for the CDR3: TGTGCCAGCAGCTTCACAATCTCTTACCCCTACGAGCAGTACTTC.

In this sample, this clonotype turned up a few times. As DNA, the CDR3 is TGTGCCAGCAGCCCCGGATCCGGGACAGGGATGGGGTACGAGCAGTACTTC. Amino acids: CASSPGSGTGMGYEQYF. This chain links TRBV7-2 with TRBJ2-7; 9 positions agree with TRBD1. Trimming cost V 5 bases and J 4 bases; bases outside gene matches: 15. Germline V gives CDR1 SGHTA, CDR2 FQGNSA. The CDR3 loop spans 17 amino acids.

CDR3 DNA: TGCAGCGTTGAAGATCCGGCGGGACAGGGACCTTACGAGCAGTACTTC. This encodes CSVEDPAGQGPYEQYF. The genes are TRBV29-1 and TRBJ2-4; 9 bases map to TRBD1. The J call is doubtful: the DNA matches TRBJ2-7 better. CDR3 length equals 16 residues. Germline CDR1 and CDR2: SQVTM and ANQGSEA.

The V call is TRBV7-6, the J call TRBJ2-2; D might be TRBD1 (6 bases). V lost 4 bases to trimming and J lost 5 bases, with 11 bases between them. This CDR3 is 14 amino acids long. CDR1 is SGHVS, CDR2 FNYEAQ, per germline. The CDR3 sequence is CASSSLRGTGELFF. CDR3 bases: TGTGCCAGCAGCTCCCTTAGGGGGACCGGGGAGCTGTTTTTT.

V gene TRBV20-1 combines with J gene TRBJ2-1; D is unclear. The germline gives CDR1 DFQATT, CDR2 SNEGSKA (reference sequence). This CDR3 has 15 amino acids. The V and J ends lost 0 bases and 0 bases respectively, with 9 bases between them. The CDR3 DNA sequence: TGCAGTGCTAGAGATCAGGCCAACTCCTACAATGAGCAGTTCTTC. The encoded protein is CSARDQANSYNEQFF.

V usage is TRBV5-1 and J usage is TRBJ2-6, with 7 positions matching TRBD1. Germline CDR1 is SGHRS and CDR2 is YFSETQ. With 0 bases clipped from V and 0 bases from J, the junction kept 9 bases outside the gene matches. This CDR3 has 19 amino acids. CDR3 sequence reads: CASSLGQQGSGSGANVLTF. In DNA, the CDR3 is TGCGCCAGCAGCTTGGGCCAACAGGGGTCGGGCTCTGGGGCCAACGTCCTGACTTTC.

The sample holds one count of this clonotype. CDR3 bases: TGCAGCGTTGTATGGGACGGTGAAGCTTTCTTT. Protein sequence: CSVVWDGEAFF. The chain has TRBV29-1 and TRBJ1-1, with TRBD1 as a possible D gene (5 bases). The CDR3 extends over 11 amino acids. V lost 4 bases and J 7 bases, leaving 10 bases between the germline ends. CDR1 SQVTM and CDR2 ANQGSEA come from the germline V gene.

This clonotype was picked up a small number of times. The gene calls are TRBV12-3 or TRBV12-4 and TRBJ2-1; D is perhaps TRBD2 (6 bases). Trimming took 5 bases from V and 12 from J, leaving 14 bases between them. CDR3 size: 12 residues. The CDR3 loop reads CASSPGGVVQFF. DNA of the CDR3: TGTGCCAGCAGTCCCGGAGGGGTTGTGCAGTTCTTC.

The chain is built from TRBV18 and TRBJ2-1; D perhaps matches TRBD2 (5 bases). Germline V lookup: CDR1 KGHSH, CDR2 LQKENI. The CDR3 contains 15 residues. Between the trimmed V and J ends, which lost 0 bases and 2 bases, there was a span of 8 bases. The CDR3 sequence is CASSPPTGAYNEQFF. The DNA of the CDR3 is TGTGCCAGCTCACCACCGACCGGGGCCTACAATGAGCAGTTCTTC.

This chain joins TRBV5-1 and TRBJ2-3; D ambiguous. This CDR3 has 21 amino acids. Germline lookup yields CDR1 SGHRS and CDR2 YFSETQ. Trimming cost V 1 base and J 6 bases, with 33 bases left between them. Here the CDR3 reads CASSLTPTAHGHIHLEDTQYF. The CDR3 nucleotides read TGCGCCAGCAGCTTGACCCCTACTGCACACGGGCACATCCATTTAGAGGATACGCAGTATTTT.

With regard to this clonotype: One end of the junction is discordant with germline, which a read error may explain. This chain connects TRBV2 to TRBJ2-3, with D perhaps TRBD1 (6 bases). Per the germline V gene, CDR1 is SNHLY and CDR2 is FYNNEI. The CDR3 runs 15 residues. The CDR3 loop is CTSSEHQGPRATQYF. CDR3 sequence (DNA): TGTACCAGCAGTGAACATCAGGGGCCCCGGGCGACGCAGTATTTT.

V is TRBV20-1 and J is TRBJ1-5; D not resolved. Trimming removed 6 bases at V and 4 bases at J, with 16 bases between. The CDR3 runs 14 residues. In germline, CDR1 is DFQATT, CDR2 SNEGSKA (reference sequence). CDR3 loop: CSARQVTVNQPQHF. CDR3 sequence (DNA): TGCAGTGCCCGTCAGGTAACAGTGAATCAGCCCCAGCATTTT.

This clonotype came up a few times. The chain has TRBV20-1 and TRBJ2-4; D is perhaps TRBD1 (5 bases). The germline CDR1 and CDR2 sequences are DFQATT and SNEGSKA (reference sequence). CDR3 length equals 14 residues. The ends were cut back, 5 bases at V and 8 bases at J, with 19 bases in the middle. The CDR3 is CSAPGPGRGDIQYF. The CDR3 DNA is TGCAGTGCTCCCGGCCCAGGGCGAGGAGACATTCAGTACTTC.

The V gene is TRBV27, the J gene TRBJ2-7, with 12 bases fitting TRBD1. V dropped 5 bases and J dropped 6; count of bases not matched to a gene: 5. The CDR3 spans 14 residues. Germline V CDR1 and CDR2: MNHEY, SMNVEV (reference sequence). CDR3 residues: CASSPGQGAFEQYF. The CDR3 DNA is TGTGCCAGCAGTCCGGGACAGGGGGCATTCGAGCAGTACTTC.